This is a list of T cell receptor beta chains from one sample in a study of CD8 T cells in ankylosing spondylitis. TCRdb ran MiXCR on the 5' RACE reads and lists one entry per CDR3 protein. The sample lists roughly 170,000 distinct CDR3 sequences, approximately 10% occurring once. Specimen: blood, either unsorted or a sorted T cell fraction (not recorded which). The receptors here all came from a female donor with ankylosing spondylitis or in good health (not recorded which). The CDR3 runs from the conserved cysteine through the conserved F or W. The D gene is left open where the match is weak. Rows may omit the clone size; those that give it use once, few, many or a size class.

clone_size j_call d_call v_call cdr3_aa cdr3_nt
many TRBJ2-3 TRBD2 TRBV27 CASSYRAGDGADTQYF TGTGCCAGCAGTTATAGGGCGGGAGACGGCGCAGATACGCAGTATTTT
many TRBJ2-7 TRBD2 TRBV27 CASSLSGLAGSYEQYF TGTGCCAGCAGTTTATCCGGACTAGCGGGTTCCTACGAGCAGTACTTC
many TRBJ2-5 TRBD1 TRBV12-3/TRBV12-4 CASSPTGVETQYF TGTGCCAGCAGTCCAACAGGGGTAGAGACCCAGTACTTC
few TRBJ2-7 . TRBV4-2 CASSQGHLQYF TGTGCCAGCAGCCAAGGGCACTTGCAGTACTTC
many TRBJ2-3 TRBD2 TRBV4-2 CASSQASGSVDTQYF TGTGCCAGCAGCCAAGCTAGCGGGAGCGTAGATACGCAGTATTTT
many TRBJ2-1 . TRBV11-2 CASSLVSGENEQFF TGTGCCAGCAGCTTAGTCTCAGGGGAGAATGAGCAGTTCTTC
few TRBJ2-2 . TRBV10-2 CASSVSPGELFF TGCGCCAGCAGTGTCAGCCCCGGGGAGCTGTTTTTT
many TRBJ2-7 . TRBV9 CASSPTDNEQYF TGTGCCAGCAGCCCGACCGATAACGAGCAGTACTTC
. TRBJ1-2 . TRBV9 CASSATGTPTGYTF TGTGCCAGCAGCGCCACAGGGACCCCTACTGGCTACACCTTC
. TRBJ2-1 TRBD2 TRBV7-9 CASSPSGSIDEQFF TGTGCCAGCAGCCCTAGCGGGAGTATCGATGAGCAGTTCTTC
. TRBJ2-5 . TRBV2 CASSAGRLQETQYF TGTGCCAGCAGTGCTGGACGGCTCCAAGAGACCCAGTACTTC
. TRBJ2-1 . TRBV21-1 CASSPFQRESCYNEQFF TGTGCCAGCAGCCCGTTTCAGCGGGAGAGTTGCTACAATGAGCAGTTCTTC
. TRBJ2-4 . TRBV4-2 CASSQEGGRLGGNIQYF TGTGCCAGCAGCCAAGAGGGTGGACGGCTAGGGGGAAACATTCAGTACTTC
. TRBJ2-7 . TRBV27 CASSLSDSYEQYF TGTGCCAGCAGTTTATCGGACTCCTACGAGCAGTACTTC
. TRBJ1-5 . TRBV27 CASRLAFGQPQHF TGTGCCAGCCGGCTAGCGTTTGGGCAGCCCCAGCATTTT
. TRBJ2-7 . TRBV27 CASSSPSYEQYF TGTGCCAGCAGTTCCCCCTCCTACGAGCAGTACTTC
many TRBJ1-5 . TRBV6-6 CASSYSGQPQHF TGTGCCAGCAGTTACTCCGGTCAGCCCCAGCATTTT
many TRBJ2-2 TRBD2 TRBV29-1 CSVFGLAGPNTGELFF TGCAGCGTTTTCGGACTAGCGGGACCGAACACCGGGGAGCTGTTTTTT
. TRBJ2-5 . TRBV10-2 CASSDGQGAETQYF TGCGCCAGCAGTGATGGGCAGGGTGCGGAGACCCAGTACTTC
. TRBJ2-7 . TRBV25-1 CAMGPGLRFNSLEQYF TGTGCCATGGGCCCGGGGCTTCGCTTCAATTCCCTCGAGCAGTACTTC
. TRBJ2-3 . TRBV13 CASSQRGGDTQYF TGTGCCAGCAGTCAACGAGGGGGAGATACGCAGTATTTT
few TRBJ2-7 TRBD1 TRBV6-5 CASSSGTVYEQYF TGTGCCAGCAGTTCCGGGACAGTTTACGAGCAGTACTTC
few TRBJ2-1 TRBD2 TRBV19 CASSLIAGVSYNEQFF TGTGCCAGTAGTCTAATAGCGGGAGTGTCCTACAATGAGCAGTTCTTC
. TRBJ2-1 . TRBV20-1 CSALTNNEQFF TGCAGTGCTCTTACTAACAATGAGCAGTTCTTC
few TRBJ1-5 . TRBV7-9 CASSADRGPQHF TGTGCCAGCAGCGCAGATCGGGGGCCCCAGCATTTT
many TRBJ1-2 . TRBV7-9 CASSMGPLAGYTF TGTGCCAGCAGCATGGGCCCACTTGCCGGCTACACCTTC
few TRBJ2-7 TRBD2 TRBV28 CASSQLVGLAGDYEQYF TGTGCCAGCAGTCAATTAGTTGGACTAGCGGGAGACTACGAGCAGTACTTC
. TRBJ2-7 . TRBV11-2 CASSLARGVTDEQYF TGTGCCAGCAGCTTAGCAAGAGGGGTTACGGACGAGCAGTACTTC
few TRBJ2-7 . TRBV12-3/TRBV12-4 CASSWGSSYEQYF TGTGCCAGCAGTTGGGGGAGCTCCTACGAGCAGTACTTC
few TRBJ2-7 TRBD2 TRBV7-9 CASSKPLAGIHLEQYF TGTGCCAGCAGCAAACCCCTAGCGGGAATCCATTTAGAGCAGTACTTC
. TRBJ2-1 TRBD2 TRBV6-5 CASSYPTSGSPSSYNEQFF TGTGCCAGCAGTTACCCCACTAGCGGGAGTCCTAGCTCCTACAATGAGCAGTTCTTC
many TRBJ2-2 TRBD2 TRBV29-1 CSVEGTSGRAGELFF TGCAGCGTTGAAGGGACTAGCGGGAGGGCCGGGGAGCTGTTTTTT
few TRBJ2-7 . TRBV20-1 CSARGHTYEQYF TGCAGTGCTAGAGGCCACACCTACGAGCAGTACTTC
few TRBJ2-7 . TRBV7-8 CASSLERKNYEQYF TGTGCCAGCAGCTTAGAGCGGAAGAACTACGAGCAGTACTTC
many TRBJ2-1 TRBD2 TRBV24-1 CATSDEREWDEQFF TGTGCCACCAGTGACGAGCGGGAGTGGGATGAGCAGTTCTTC
. TRBJ2-3 . TRBV4-3 CASSQARASLLDTQYF TGCGCCAGCAGCCAAGCGAGGGCTAGCTTGTTAGATACGCAGTATTTT
. TRBJ2-5 . TRBV4-2 CASSQADMREETQYF TGTGCCAGCAGCCAGGCCGACATGAGGGAGGAGACCCAGTACTTC
once TRBJ2-1 . TRBV7-6 CASSPSPGLGSYNEQFF TGTGCCAGCAGCCCCTCCCCAGGGCTAGGGTCCTACAATGAGCAGTTCTTC
few TRBJ2-7 TRBD2 TRBV2 CASGLSTSGSPYEQYF TGTGCCAGCGGTCTTTCGACTAGCGGGAGCCCTTACGAGCAGTACTTC
. TRBJ2-1 . TRBV14 CASSQELSSYNEQFF TGTGCCAGCAGCCAAGAACTGAGCTCCTACAATGAGCAGTTCTTC
many TRBJ2-4 . TRBV28 CASSFLISPGTAARANIQYF TGTGCCAGCAGTTTCCTTATATCCCCCGGGACCGCCGCACGGGCAAACATTCAGTACTTC
few TRBJ2-3 TRBD2 TRBV24-1 CATSDRTSGGTDTQYF TGTGCCACCAGTGACCGAACTAGCGGGGGCACAGATACGCAGTATTTT
. TRBJ2-2 TRBD1 TRBV7-8 CASSLAGETGGGTGELFF TGTGCCAGCAGCTTAGCTGGGGAGACAGGGGGGGGCACCGGGGAGCTGTTTTTT
. TRBJ2-2 TRBD1 TRBV18 CASSPKYGTANTGELFF TGTGCCAGCTCACCAAAATATGGGACAGCGAACACCGGGGAGCTGTTTTTT
few TRBJ2-3 TRBD2 TRBV9 CASSAGTSATDTQYF TGTGCCAGCAGCGCGGGGACTAGCGCCACAGATACGCAGTATTTT
many TRBJ2-1 . TRBV11-1 CASSPQTLTGRIAVGNEQFF TGTGCCAGCAGCCCGCAAACGCTTACGGGACGAATCGCCGTGGGCAATGAGCAGTTCTTC
many TRBJ2-2 . TRBV29-1 CSVEGAQTNTGELFF TGCAGCGTTGAAGGGGCGCAGACGAACACCGGGGAGCTGTTTTTT
. TRBJ2-7 . TRBV20-1 CSALPAGDEQYF TGCAGTGCCCTCCCGGCTGGTGACGAGCAGTACTTC
. TRBJ1-4 . TRBV5-5 CASSLVQPSRNEKLFF TGTGCCAGCAGCTTGGTTCAGCCAAGTCGTAATGAAAAACTGTTTTTT
. TRBJ1-2 . TRBV18 CASSPPELPNYGYTF TGTGCCAGCTCACCACCAGAACTACCTAACTATGGCTACACCTTC
few TRBJ1-2 . TRBV6-2/TRBV6-3 CASSYGYNYTF TGTGCCAGCAGTTATGGATATAACTACACCTTC
many TRBJ2-3 TRBD1 TRBV5-6 CASSFGTDTDTQYF TGTGCCAGCAGCTTCGGGACAGATACAGATACGCAGTATTTT
few TRBJ2-3 TRBD2 TRBV20-1 CSARDALAGGDTQYF TGCAGTGCTAGAGATGCACTAGCGGGCGGTGATACGCAGTATTTT
few TRBJ2-7 TRBD1 TRBV28 CASSGTGSEQYF TGTGCCAGCTCTGGGACAGGGAGCGAGCAGTACTTC
few TRBJ2-7 . TRBV16 CASSQSGGYNEQYF TGTGCCAGCAGCCAATCCGGGGGTTACAACGAGCAGTACTTC